The 30 T cell receptor beta chains below all came from one sample that was sequenced in a study of beta chain features in type 1 diabetes. TCRB transcripts that were expressed got sequenced, as all of the isolated RNA had been reverse transcribed. Only in-frame clones appear in the TCRdb table, and some are missing; sequencing was by immunoSEQ multiplex PCR. Here the sample spans approximately 150,000 clones, 10% being singletons. Sequencing was carried out using naive CD4+ T cells from blood. Receptors were obtained from a man in his late teens or twenties in good health.

The chain is built from TRBV5-1 and TRBJ2-5, with a weak D call TRBD2 (5 bases). The V end was cut by 0 bases, the J end by 0 bases, with 9 bases between. Germline-derived CDR1 and CDR2 are SGHRS and YFSETQ. CDR3 length: 15 residues. The CDR3 sequence: CASSLVTGNQETQYF. The CDR3 nucleotides are TGCGCCAGCAGCTTGGTTACGGGGAACCAAGAGACCCAGTACTTC.

The rearrangement joins TRBV11-2 to TRBJ1-5, with 7 bases matching TRBD1. This CDR3 is built from 15 residues. Trimming removed 6 bases from V and 2 bases from J; junction bases left unmatched: 7. Germline CDR1 reads SGHAT; CDR2 reads FQNNGV. The CDR3 bases are TGTGCCAGCAGTCAGACTACAGGGGGCAATCAGCCCCAGCATTTT. Encoded protein: CASSQTTGGNQPQHF.

The CDR3 is CASTDLDRPVYTF. DNA of the CDR3: TGTGCCAGTACGGACTTGGACAGGCCGGTTTACACCTTC. V gene TRBV19 combines with J gene TRBJ1-2; 7 bases fit TRBD1. This CDR3 has 13 amino acids. The germline CDR1 and CDR2 sequences are LNHDA and SQIVND (reference sequence). V was clipped by 7 bases and J by 11 bases; unmatched bases: 13.

This clone came up a few times. The rearrangement links TRBV29-1 to TRBJ1-3, with TRBD1 matching over 7 bases. The CDR3 is made up of 12 amino acids. V lost 4 bases, J lost 4 bases, and 1 base stayed unmatched. Per the germline V gene, CDR1 is SQVTM and CDR2 is ANQGSEA. The CDR3 here is CSVGQGGNTIYF. CDR3 coding DNA: TGCAGCGTTGGACAGGGAGGAAACACCATATATTTT.

In this sample, this clone turned up many times. This chain joins TRBV29-1 and TRBJ2-2, with 7 bases that match TRBD2. Trimming cost V 5 bases and J 7 bases; bases outside gene matches: 10. There are 14 residues in the CDR3. Germline V CDR1 and CDR2: SQVTM, ANQGSEA. As DNA, the CDR3 is TGCAGCGTTCGACGAGACACTAGCGTCGGGGAGCTGTTTTTT. Protein product: CSVRRDTSVGELFF.

This clone was detected only a few times. The chain employs TRBV5-4 and TRBJ2-5; tentatively, D is TRBD1 (5 bases). V dropped 4 bases and J dropped 2 bases, with 15 bases sitting between them. Germline V gives CDR1 SGHNT, CDR2 YYREEE (reference sequence). The CDR3 sequence is 15 residues long. The CDR3 loop reads CASSDARTPQETQYF. Here the CDR3 DNA reads TGTGCCAGCAGCGACGCCCGGACACCTCAAGAGACCCAGTACTTC.

A few counts support this clone. The V call is TRBV5-4, the J call TRBJ1-6; 9 bases align to TRBD1. Germline CDR1 is SGHNT and CDR2 is YYREEE (reference sequence). The CDR3 totals 17 residues. V lost 6 bases, J lost 6 bases, and 13 bases stayed unmatched. The CDR3 DNA reads TGTGCCAGCACCTTTTTGGAGAGGACAGGGGCTAATTCACCCCTCCACTTT. As protein: CASTFLERTGANSPLHF.

The chain combines TRBV11-2 with TRBJ2-2, with 8 bases aligning to TRBD2. This CDR3 region has 16 residues. Trimming removed 2 bases from V and 5 bases from J; junction bases left unmatched: 7. Per germline, CDR1 SGHAT and CDR2 FQNNGV. The CDR3 coding sequence is TGTGCCAGCAGCTTAAGGAGCGGGGGAGGTACCGGGGAGCTGTTTTTT. This gives the protein CASSLRSGGGTGELFF.

The chain couples TRBV6-5 to TRBJ2-1, with D tentatively TRBD2 (5 bases). The germline V gene encodes CDR1 MNHEY and CDR2 SVGAGI. V gave up 0 bases and J gave up 0 bases, with 9 bases separating them. The CDR3 spans 16 residues. The chain's CDR3 is CASSYSREVSYNEQFF. The CDR3 region has the DNA TGTGCCAGCAGTTACTCCCGGGAAGTCTCCTACAATGAGCAGTTCTTC.

The chain couples TRBV7-3 to TRBJ2-2; possible D gene TRBD1, 6 bases. Germline lookup yields CDR1 SGHTA and CDR2 FQGTGA. Trimming removed 5 bases at V and 1 base at J, with 14 bases between. The CDR3 has 16 amino acids. CDR3 protein: CASSLLDRKNTGELFF. The CDR3 DNA is TGTGCCAGCAGCCTACTGGACAGAAAGAACACCGGGGAGCTGTTTTTT.

The rearrangement joins TRBV4-1 to TRBJ2-3, with D tentatively TRBD2 (5 bases). The CDR3 runs 14 residues. The ends were cut back, 1 base at V and 4 bases at J, with 9 bases in the middle. Germline CDR1 and CDR2: MGHRA and YSYEKL. The CDR3 sequence: CASSQGLTADTQYF. The CDR3 nucleotides are TGCGCCAGCAGCCAAGGACTAACCGCAGATACGCAGTATTTT.

This chain connects TRBV5-6 to TRBJ1-6; possible D gene TRBD1, 5 bases. Trimming took off 1 base at V and 8 bases at J, with 13 bases between the two ends. Per germline, CDR1 SGHDT and CDR2 YYEEEE. The CDR3 spans 15 residues. CDR3 bases: TGTGCCAGCAGCTTGCGGGGGACGGCGGATTCACCCCTCCACTTT. This codes for CASSLRGTADSPLHF.

This rearrangement joins TRBV5-1 to TRBJ2-1; D gene uncertain. There are 15 residues in the CDR3. In germline, CDR1 is SGHRS, CDR2 YFSETQ. V was trimmed by 1 base and J by 1 base, leaving 9 bases between them. In DNA, the CDR3 is TGCGCCAGCAGCTTGCTAGGAGAATCCTACAATGAGCAGTTCTTC. Amino acid sequence: CASSLLGESYNEQFF. Variable domain in full (rest from reference TRBV5-1 and TRBJ2-1): KAGVTQTPRYLIKTRGQQVTLSCSPISGHRSVSWYQQTPGQGLQFLFEYFSETQRNKGNFPGRFSGRQFSNSRSEMNVSTLELGDSALYLCASSLLGESYNEQFFGPGTRLTVL.

The rearrangement uses TRBV5-6 and TRBJ2-7, with D possibly matching TRBD1 (6 bases). Trimming removed 4 bases at V and 3 bases at J, with 14 bases between. The length of the CDR3 is 14 residues. From germline, CDR1 is SGHDT and CDR2 YYEEEE. CDR3 sequence reads: CASSQTGRLYEQYF. The CDR3 coding sequence is TGTGCCAGCAGCCAAACAGGGAGACTCTACGAGCAGTACTTC. The full variable domain, rest sourced from reference TRBV5-6 and TRBJ2-7, is DAGVTQSPTHLIKTRGQQVTLRCSPKSGHDTVSWYQQALGQGPQFIFQYYEEEERQRGNFPDRFSGHQFPNYSSELNVNALLLGDSALYLCASSQTGRLYEQYFGPGTRLTVT.

This clone was seen a handful of times. The gene calls are TRBV6-1 and TRBJ2-2, with D perhaps TRBD1 (5 bases). The CDR3 runs 13 residues. The V end was cut by 3 bases, the J end by 3 bases, with 5 bases between. Looked up from germline, CDR1 is MNHNS and CDR2 is SASEGT. For the CDR3, the DNA is TGTGCCAGCAGTGACAGGGACACCGGGGAGCTGTTTTTT. Protein: CASSDRDTGELFF.

This clone was counted between two and nine times. The junction differs from germline at one of its ends, possibly a read error. The chain is built from TRBV6-6 and TRBJ1-2; possible D gene TRBD1, 5 bases. The CDR3 is 16 residues long. Germline V gene lookup returns CDR1 MNHNY and CDR2 SVGAGI (reference sequence). For the CDR3, the DNA is TGTGCCATCAGTGTCCCCACTCGGGTCAGGGCACACGGCTACACCTTC. Translated, it gives CAISVPTRVRAHGYTF.

CDR3 sequence: CASSGPRRGSHGPHGGQETQYF. The CDR3 DNA reads TGTGCCAGCAGTGGCCCCCGCCGGGGATCCCACGGCCCTCACGGGGGACAAGAGACCCAGTACTTC. The rearrangement uses TRBV27 and TRBJ2-5, with D tentatively TRBD2 (6 bases). CDR1 is MNHEY and CDR2 is SMNVEV in the germline V gene (reference sequence). This CDR3 region has 22 residues. V shed 5 bases and J shed 2 bases, with 36 bases lying between them.

This clone has a count of ten or more. V is TRBV25-1 and J is TRBJ1-1; D is possibly TRBD1 (5 bases). The germline CDR1 and CDR2 sequences are MGHDK and SYGVNS. V was trimmed by 10 bases and J by 5 bases, leaving 17 bases between them. The CDR3 spans 13 residues. CDR3 sequence reads: CATLDAGDTEAFF. In nucleotides, the CDR3 is TGTGCCACGTTGGACGCGGGGGATACTGAAGCTTTCTTT.

The chain joins TRBV29-1 to TRBJ2-5; TRBD1 might be the D (6 bases). V was clipped by 7 bases and J by 4 bases, with 22 bases between them. This CDR3 has 15 residues. CDR1 and CDR2 (germline): SQVTM, ANQGSEA. The CDR3 loop reads CSGQGSRLSIETQYF. CDR3 in DNA: TGCAGCGGGCAGGGGAGCAGGTTGTCAATAGAGACCCAGTACTTC.

The gene calls are TRBV7-2 and TRBJ2-7; 11 nucleotides match TRBD2. CDR3 length equals 15 residues. The V segment lost 5 bases and the J segment 3 bases; nucleotides outside the gene matches: 6. Germline CDR1 reads SGHTA; CDR2 reads FQGNSA. The CDR3 DNA reads TGTGCCAGCAGCCGCACCCTAGCGGGGGGCTACGAGCAGTACTTC. This sequence encodes CASSRTLAGGYEQYF.

This clone was picked up a small number of times. The rearrangement links TRBV2 to TRBJ2-2; D perhaps matches TRBD2 (6 bases). The V and J ends lost 4 bases and 7 bases respectively, with 10 bases between them. Germline CDR1 reads SNHLY; CDR2 reads FYNNEI. CDR3 size: 13 residues. The CDR3 protein is CASSAGESGELFF. CDR3 DNA: TGTGCCAGCAGTGCGGGGGAAAGCGGGGAGCTGTTTTTT.

The chain combines TRBV30 with TRBJ1-3, with D tentatively TRBD1 (5 bases). The CDR3 spans 14 residues. Germline-derived CDR1 and CDR2 are GTSNPN and SVGIG (reference sequence). V lost 0 bases and J lost 11, with 17 bases in between. CDR3 residues: CAWSVNDGGESIYF. In DNA, the CDR3 is TGTGCCTGGAGTGTTAACGACGGAGGGGAGTCCATATATTTT.

This clone was counted only a few times. The J gene is TRBJ2-2, the V gene TRBV14, with D possibly matching TRBD1 (7 bases). In germline, CDR1 is SGHDN, CDR2 FVKESK. V dropped 0 bases and J dropped 5 bases, with 16 bases sitting between them. The CDR3 loop spans 17 amino acids. The CDR3 spells CASSQDRRRGATGELFF. DNA for the CDR3: TGTGCCAGCAGCCAAGATCGGCGCAGGGGGGCTACCGGGGAGCTGTTTTTT.

This clone was observed a handful of times. The rearrangement uses TRBV7-2 and TRBJ1-6; the D is unclear. Germline V gene lookup returns CDR1 SGHTA and CDR2 FQGNSA. V lost 1 base and J lost 8, with 15 bases in between. The CDR3 runs to 16 residues. The CDR3 nucleotides read TGTGCCAGCAGCTTAGTTGCGCCCCCCGGGGATTCACCCCTCCACTTT. Translated, it gives CASSLVAPPGDSPLHF.

This clone has more than one count but fewer than ten. CDR3 sequence (DNA): TGTGCCAGCAGCCTTCCCCTACCCACCAAAAACATTCAGTACTTC. Translated, it gives CASSLPLPTKNIQYF. The V and J genes are TRBV7-2 and TRBJ2-4, with D uncertain. The V and J ends lost 5 bases and 2 bases respectively, with 13 bases between them. CDR1 and CDR2 from the germline V gene are SGHTA and FQGNSA. CDR3 size: 15 residues.

This clone occurred once. The J gene is TRBJ2-3, the V gene TRBV5-1; 16 bases are shared with TRBD2. The CDR3 contains 18 residues. After removal of 1 base from V and 6 bases from J, the junction contained 8 bases not matched to a gene. Germline CDR1 and CDR2: SGHRS and YFSETQ. For the CDR3, the DNA is TGCGCCAGCAGCTTGAGGCCCGGGACTAGCGGGGGGGCGGATACGCAGTATTTT. Translation gives CASSLRPGTSGGADTQYF.

This clone was observed a few times. This chain links TRBV2 with TRBJ2-5; possible D gene TRBD2, 6 bases. The V end was cut by 4 bases, the J end by 1 base, with 10 bases between. The length of the CDR3 is 14 residues. In germline, CDR1 is SNHLY, CDR2 FYNNEI. CDR3 protein: CASSAGVGQETQYF. CDR3 coding DNA: TGTGCCAGCAGTGCGGGAGTTGGCCAAGAGACCCAGTACTTC.

This clone was detected only a few times. J is TRBJ1-2 and V is TRBV4-2, with D unresolved. Trimming removed 0 bases at V and 2 bases at J, with 13 bases between. Germline V gene sequence: CDR1 LGHNA, CDR2 YNFKEQ. The CDR3 is 16 residues long. In DNA form, the CDR3 reads TGTGCCAGCAGCCAAGATCTCGTACTCCTGAACTATGGCTACACCTTC. Its protein product is CASSQDLVLLNYGYTF.

This clone was detected a few times. V gene TRBV4-1 combines with J gene TRBJ2-2; unclear D gene. The V and J ends lost 0 bases and 0 bases respectively, with 11 bases between them. CDR3 length equals 17 residues. Germline assignment: CDR1 MGHRA and CDR2 YSYEKL. In DNA, the CDR3 is TGCGCCAGCAGCCAAGAGAGAAGTAGCACGAACACCGGGGAGCTGTTTTTT. Translated, it gives CASSQERSSTNTGELFF.

The chain has TRBV6-6 and TRBJ2-5; 9 bases are a match to TRBD2. V was clipped by 5 bases and J by 3 bases; unmatched bases: 1. The germline V gene encodes CDR1 MNHNY and CDR2 SVGAGI (reference sequence). The CDR3 is 13 residues long. For the CDR3, the DNA is TGTGCCAGCAGTCCTAGCGGGGAAGAGACCCAGTACTTC. This codes for CASSPSGEETQYF.